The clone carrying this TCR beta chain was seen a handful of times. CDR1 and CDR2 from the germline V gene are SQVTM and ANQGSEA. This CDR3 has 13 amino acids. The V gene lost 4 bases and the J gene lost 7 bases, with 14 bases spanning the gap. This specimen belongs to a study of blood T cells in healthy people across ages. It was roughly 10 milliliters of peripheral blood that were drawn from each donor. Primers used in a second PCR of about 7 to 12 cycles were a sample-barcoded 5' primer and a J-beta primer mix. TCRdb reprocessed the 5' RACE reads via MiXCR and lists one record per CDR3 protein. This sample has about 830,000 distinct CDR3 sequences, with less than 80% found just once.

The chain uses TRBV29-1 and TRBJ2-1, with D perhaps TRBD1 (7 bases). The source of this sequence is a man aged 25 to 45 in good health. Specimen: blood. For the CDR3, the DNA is TGCAGCGTTGGGGCAGGGGGGCTTAATGAGCAGTTCTTC. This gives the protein CSVGAGGLNEQFF.